This T cell receptor beta chain was captured by sequencing in a study of T cell changes during pregnancy in multiple sclerosis. Generated by immunoSEQ multiplex PCR, the TCRdb table keeps only in-frame clones and is missing some. The sample has about 40,000 clones, 85% to 95% seen once. The source material was CD4+ T cells from peripheral blood mononuclear cells, sampled in the third trimester of pregnancy. The clonotype was recovered from a female donor with multiple sclerosis, enrolled in a pregnancy study.

Here the CDR3 DNA reads TGTGCCAGCAGCTTTCGTCCAGGGGGCGTTAGCTCTGGGGCCAACGTCCTGACTTTC. The encoded protein is CASSFRPGGVSSGANVLTF. The rearrangement links TRBV5-5 to TRBJ2-6; 8 bases line up with TRBD1. There are 19 residues in the CDR3. CDR1 is SGHKS and CDR2 is YYEKEE in the germline V gene (reference sequence). Trimming took 2 bases from V and 0 from J; bases not matched to a gene: 10.